The clone carrying this TCR beta chain has more than one count but fewer than ten. What it recognizes is unknown. This CDR3 is 14 amino acids long. V was pared by 3 bases and J by 6 bases, with 3 bases of the junction left unmatched. Looked up from germline, CDR1 is LNHDA and CDR2 is SQIVND (reference sequence). This specimen belongs to a study of PD-1 blockade in classical Hodgkin lymphoma. About the research overall: Every 2 weeks, patients got 3 mg/kg intravenous nivolumab. The study's findings and limits: Similar baseline diversity was found in complete responders and newly diagnosed patients. According to reports, newly diagnosed patients had lower baseline TCR diversity than healthy donors, and relapsed/refractory patients had lower baseline TCR diversity still. CD4+ TCR diversity, unlike CD8+, climbed significantly by C4D1.

Produced via immunoSEQ multiplex PCR; TCRdb's table is partial and in-frame only. The profile shows around 20,000 clones, roughly 80% of them singletons. Brentuximab vedotin exposure varied among the patients, all of whom had relapsed after autologous stem cell transplantation. The chain uses TRBV19 and TRBJ1-5; 9 positions agree with TRBD1. This specimen consisted of peripheral blood mononuclear cells (PBMCs), obtained before the second cycle of nivolumab. The source of this sequence is a human donor with classical Hodgkin lymphoma. The CDR3 is CASSIGTGSQPQHF. In DNA, the CDR3 is TGTGCCAGTAGTATTGGGACAGGGAGTCAGCCCCAGCATTTT.